Listed here are 2 T cell receptor beta chains from one sample, sequenced in a study of CD8+CD57+ T cells in acquired aplastic anemia. The TCR beta profiling, which covered VDJ combination and CDR3 sequence, was carried out using genomic DNA as the template. MiXCR, run by TCRdb on the reads, gives a single entry per CDR3 protein. This sample has 200,000 to 250,000 distinct CDR3 sequences, with 60% to 80% found just once. Patients sequenced had flow cytometry evidence of CD8+CD57+ cell expansion. Sequencing was performed on sorted CD4+, CD8+, or CD8+CD57+ T cells (not recorded which) from PBMCs. The receptors were sampled from a human donor with aplastic anemia.

V usage is TRBV6-4 and J usage is TRBJ2-7; D gene uncertain. The CDR3 covers 11 residues. Trimming stripped 8 bases from V and 0 bases from J, with 5 bases between. Per the germline V gene, CDR1 is MRHNA and CDR2 is SNTAGT. Here the CDR3 reads CASWSSYEQYF. CDR3 DNA sequence: TGTGCCAGCTGGAGCTCCTACGAGCAGTACTTC.

The chain has TRBV9 and TRBJ2-2; D is uncertain. V lost 0 bases to trimming and J lost 4 bases, with 10 bases between them. The CDR3 extends over 15 amino acids. Per the germline V gene, CDR1 is SGDLS and CDR2 is YYNGEE. The CDR3 DNA reads TGTGCCAGCAGCGTAGTAGGTAGTCTCACCGGGGAGCTGTTTTTT. Protein product: CASSVVGSLTGELFF.